This TCR beta chain was captured in a study of blood T cell repertoires in COVID-19. Whole-study context: Specimens from acute and convalescent COVID-19 originated in the United States, Italy and Spain. Nucleic acid was either cDNA or gDNA, and it came from T cells, B-cell-depleted T cells, or PBMCs.

In the study's own analysis: Estimates of nucleated cell counts were drawn from the amplification of reference gene primers. TCRdb's table, derived via immunoSEQ multiplex PCR, lists solely in-frame clones and lacks some. For V, J and clone size, that table is used; D and trimming come from the DNA. The sample has about 220,000 clones; about 79% are singletons. The V end was cut by 6 bases, the J end by 1 base, with 13 bases between. The CDR3 loop spans 16 amino acids. Germline CDR1 is MNHEY and CDR2 is SVGAGI. The specimen sequenced was peripheral blood. The chain couples TRBV6-5 to TRBJ1-6; tentative D call: TRBD1 (6 bases). The clonotype originates from a man in his forties who had recovered from COVID-19. The CDR3 region is CASRYLQGSYNSPLHF. As DNA, the CDR3 is TGTGCCAGCAGGTACCTACAGGGTTCCTATAATTCACCCCTCCACTTT.